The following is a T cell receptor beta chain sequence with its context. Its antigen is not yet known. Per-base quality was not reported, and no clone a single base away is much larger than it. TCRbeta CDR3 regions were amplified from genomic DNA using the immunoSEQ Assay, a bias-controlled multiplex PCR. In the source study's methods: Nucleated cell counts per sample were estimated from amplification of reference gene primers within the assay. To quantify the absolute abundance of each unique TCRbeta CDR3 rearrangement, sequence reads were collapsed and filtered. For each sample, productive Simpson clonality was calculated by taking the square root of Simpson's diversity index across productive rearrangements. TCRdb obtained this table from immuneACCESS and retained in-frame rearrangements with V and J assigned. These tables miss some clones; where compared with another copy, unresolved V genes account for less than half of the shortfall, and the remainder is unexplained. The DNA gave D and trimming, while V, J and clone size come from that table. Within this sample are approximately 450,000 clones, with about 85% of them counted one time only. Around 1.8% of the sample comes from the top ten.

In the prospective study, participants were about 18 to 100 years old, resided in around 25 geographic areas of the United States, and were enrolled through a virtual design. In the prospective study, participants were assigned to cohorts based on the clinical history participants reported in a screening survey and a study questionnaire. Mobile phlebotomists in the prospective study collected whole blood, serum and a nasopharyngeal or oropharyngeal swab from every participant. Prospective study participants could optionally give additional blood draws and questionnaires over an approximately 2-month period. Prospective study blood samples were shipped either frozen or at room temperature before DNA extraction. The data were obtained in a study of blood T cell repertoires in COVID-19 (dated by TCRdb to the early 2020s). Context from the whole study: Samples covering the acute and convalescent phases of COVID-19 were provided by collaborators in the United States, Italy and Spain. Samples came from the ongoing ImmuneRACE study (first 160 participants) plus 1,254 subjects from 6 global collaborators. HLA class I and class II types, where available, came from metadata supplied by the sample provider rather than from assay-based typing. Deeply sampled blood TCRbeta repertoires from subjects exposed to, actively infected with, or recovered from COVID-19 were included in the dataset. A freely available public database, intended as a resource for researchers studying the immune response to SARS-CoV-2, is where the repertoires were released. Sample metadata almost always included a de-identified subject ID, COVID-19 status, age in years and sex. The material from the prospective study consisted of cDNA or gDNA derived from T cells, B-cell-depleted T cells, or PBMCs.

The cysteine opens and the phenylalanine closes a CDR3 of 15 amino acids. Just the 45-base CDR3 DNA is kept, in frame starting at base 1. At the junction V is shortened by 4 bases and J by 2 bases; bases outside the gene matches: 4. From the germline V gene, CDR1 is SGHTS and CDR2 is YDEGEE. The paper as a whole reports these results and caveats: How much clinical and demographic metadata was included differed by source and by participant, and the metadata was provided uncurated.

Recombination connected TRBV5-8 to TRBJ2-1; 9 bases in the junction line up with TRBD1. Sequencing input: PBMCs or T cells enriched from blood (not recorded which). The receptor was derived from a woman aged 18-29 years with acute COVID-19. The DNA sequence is TGTGCCAGCAGCATAGGACAGGGGCCCTACAATGAGCAGTTCTTC. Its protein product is CASSIGQGPYNEQFF.